Each of the 17 T cell receptor beta chains below was sequenced from the same sample in a study of cytomegalovirus exposure and HLA in healthy donors. PCR was performed using 60 Vbeta and 13 Jbeta primers. Sequenced by immunoSEQ multiplex PCR; TCRdb stores in-frame clones only, minus some. Seen here are 200,000 to 300,000 clones, approximately 81% observed once, and the top ten hold roughly 7.4%. Material: PBMCs. The source is an older woman in good health and CMV-seropositive.

About this clone itself: One end of the junction fails to match germline, which may point to a read error. Other DNA variants within this sample encode the same CDR3. The rearrangement uses TRBV19 and TRBJ1-5, with D tentatively TRBD1 (5 bases). Germline-derived CDR1 and CDR2 are LNHDA and SQIVND (reference sequence). CDR3 length: 15 residues. The CDR3 DNA reads as TGTGCCAGCAGTATGGTACCAGGGCGTAATCAGCCCCAGCATTTT. Translating it yields CASSMVPGRNQPQHF.

The V gene is TRBV5-4, the J gene TRBJ2-3; D gene uncertain. Germline assignment: CDR1 SGHNT and CDR2 YYREEE (reference sequence). This CDR3 has 15 amino acids. Deletions cut 0 bases from V and 0 bases from J, with 8 bases between. CDR3 residues: CASSLVSTSTDTQYF. Written as DNA, the CDR3 is TGTGCCAGCAGCTTGGTATCCACTAGCACAGATACGCAGTATTTT.

This rearrangement joins TRBV12-5 to TRBJ1-5; 11 bases match TRBD1. J lost 3 bases, V lost 0 bases, and 4 bases had no gene match. The germline gives CDR1 LGHNT, CDR2 FRNRAP. The CDR3 contains 17 residues. CDR3 coding DNA: TGTGCTAGTGGTTTGGTACTTGGACAGGGGGCCAATCAGCCCCAGCATTTT. Its protein product is CASGLVLGQGANQPQHF.

The chain is built from TRBV15 and TRBJ2-3, with 7 bases fitting TRBD2. Per the germline V gene, CDR1 is LNHNV and CDR2 is YYDKDF (reference sequence). J lost 3 bases, V lost 0 bases, and 9 bases had no gene match. The CDR3 totals 17 residues. The CDR3 loop is CATSRDRSGTPTDTQYF. For the CDR3, the DNA is TGTGCCACCAGCAGAGATCGAAGCGGGACCCCGACAGATACGCAGTATTTT.

This clone was detected only a few times. This chain connects TRBV7-3 to TRBJ1-5; TRBD1 agrees at 9 bases. This CDR3 has 19 amino acids. From germline, CDR1 is SGHTA and CDR2 FQGTGA. Trimming removed 5 bases from V and 5 bases from J; junction bases left unmatched: 19. CDR3 sequence (DNA): TGTGCCAGCAGCCTACAACGGGGGACAGGGATGACTGCGCATCAGCCCCAGCATTTT. Translation gives CASSLQRGTGMTAHQPQHF.

The V call is TRBV19, the J call TRBJ2-6, with D unclear. Germline assignment: CDR1 LNHDA and CDR2 SQIVND (reference sequence). The CDR3 has 15 residues. Trimming removed 4 bases from V and 2 bases from J, with 9 bases in between. The CDR3 coding sequence is TGTGCCAGTAGTACCCAGGTTACTGGGGCCAACGTCCTGACTTTC. Amino acid sequence: CASSTQVTGANVLTF. The full variable domain, with the rest looked up from reference TRBV19 and TRBJ2-6, is DGGITQSPKYLFRKEGQNVTLSCEQNLNHDAMYWYRQDPGQGLRLIYYSQIVNDFQKGDIAEGYSVSREKKESFPLTVTSAQKNPTAFYLCASSTQVTGANVLTFGAGSRLTVL.

The chain employs TRBV5-1 and TRBJ2-5, with a weak D call TRBD1 (5 bases). With 3 bases removed from V and 2 bases from J, the gap between germline ends came to 11 bases. The germline CDR1 and CDR2 sequences are SGHRS and YFSETQ. This CDR3 region has 14 residues. In nucleotides, the CDR3 is TGCGCCAGCAGCTGGCTGACAGCGCAAGAGACCCAGTACTTC. It is translated as CASSWLTAQETQYF.

The chain combines TRBV7-9 with TRBJ2-7; D might be TRBD2 (5 bases). Trimming removed 5 bases from V and 3 bases from J, with 20 bases in between. This CDR3 is 16 amino acids long. CDR1 and CDR2 (germline): SEHNR, FQNEAQ (reference sequence). The CDR3 is CASSPTVGAALYEQYF. For the CDR3, the DNA is TGTGCCAGCAGCCCAACTGTGGGAGCGGCCCTCTACGAGCAGTACTTC.

This chain connects TRBV6-5 to TRBJ1-2, with D maybe TRBD1 (5 bases). The ends were cut back, 5 bases at V and 5 bases at J, with 15 bases in the middle. In germline, CDR1 is MNHEY, CDR2 SVGAGI. CDR3 length equals 14 residues. CDR3 bases: TGTGCCAGCAGTGGGGCGGACCTCGGATATGGCTACACCTTC. It encodes CASSGADLGYGYTF.

The chain carries TRBV5-1 and TRBJ2-1, with D tentatively TRBD2 (6 bases). V was shortened by 2 bases and J by 6 bases, with 15 bases between the two germline ends. CDR3 length equals 15 residues. Germline V CDR1 and CDR2: SGHRS, YFSETQ. Written as DNA, the CDR3 is TGCGCCAGCAGCTTTGGGGAGGAAGACCCCAATGAGCAGTTCTTC. Translation: CASSFGEEDPNEQFF.

This clone was seen just once. This chain joins TRBV14 and TRBJ2-1; 13 nucleotides align to TRBD2. Germline values: CDR1 SGHDN, CDR2 FVKESK. The CDR3 totals 17 residues. Unmatched junction bases numbered 10, after V lost 4 bases and J lost 7 bases. CDR3 bases: TGTGCCAGCAGCCGCTTCCGGACTAGCGGGAGTAGAAATGAGCAGTTCTTC. This gives the protein CASSRFRTSGSRNEQFF.

This chain links TRBV11-2 with TRBJ2-2, with TRBD1 identical over 7 bases. The ends lost 3 bases at V and 1 base at J; junction bases unmatched: 5. The CDR3 extends over 16 amino acids. Per the germline V gene, CDR1 is SGHAT and CDR2 is FQNNGV. The CDR3 is CASSLKQGWNTGELFF. DNA of the CDR3: TGTGCCAGCAGCTTGAAACAGGGGTGGAACACCGGGGAGCTGTTTTTT.

The chain joins TRBV7-9 to TRBJ2-1; 8 bases map to TRBD1. This CDR3 has 15 amino acids. Germline V gene lookup returns CDR1 SEHNR and CDR2 FQNEAQ (reference sequence). Losses at the gene ends were 4 bases for V and 3 bases for J; bases not matched to a gene: 5. CDR3 residues: CASSSGTGFYNEQFF. The CDR3, as DNA: TGTGCCAGCAGCTCCGGGACAGGATTCTACAATGAGCAGTTCTTC.

The chain recombines TRBV6-5 with TRBJ1-1, with D tentatively TRBD1 (5 bases). V dropped 8 bases and J dropped 5 bases, with 15 bases sitting between them. Germline loops: CDR1 MNHEY, CDR2 SVGAGI. The CDR3 length is 13 residues. As DNA, the CDR3 is TGTGCCAGCGCGCGGGACCCCGGTACTGAAGCTTTCTTT. This translates into CASARDPGTEAFF.

The rearrangement uses TRBV5-4 and TRBJ2-3; D gene unclear. There are 13 residues in the CDR3. Trimming shortened V by 0 bases and J by 4 bases, and 6 bases separated the two germline ends. Germline CDR1 is SGHNT and CDR2 is YYREEE (reference sequence). The CDR3 DNA is TGTGCCAGCAGCTTGGGGGCCCCAGATACGCAGTATTTT. It specifies CASSLGAPDTQYF.

The table lists this clone with a count of one. The chain has TRBV27 and TRBJ1-2, with 8 bases matching TRBD1. Germline loops: CDR1 MNHEY, CDR2 SMNVEV (reference sequence). The ends lost 1 base at V and 6 bases at J; junction bases unmatched: 7. The CDR3 runs 15 residues. The chain's CDR3 is CASSLYAGQANGYTF. In DNA form, the CDR3 reads TGTGCCAGCAGTTTATATGCGGGACAGGCCAATGGCTACACCTTC.

The V call is TRBV7-3, the J call TRBJ1-1; D ambiguous. Germline V gene lookup returns CDR1 SGHTA and CDR2 FQGTGA. There are 14 residues in the CDR3. V lost 6 bases and J 3 bases, leaving 14 bases between the germline ends. The CDR3 spells CASSSQIQDTEAFF. The CDR3 nucleotides read TGTGCCAGCAGTTCTCAGATTCAAGACACTGAAGCTTTCTTT.